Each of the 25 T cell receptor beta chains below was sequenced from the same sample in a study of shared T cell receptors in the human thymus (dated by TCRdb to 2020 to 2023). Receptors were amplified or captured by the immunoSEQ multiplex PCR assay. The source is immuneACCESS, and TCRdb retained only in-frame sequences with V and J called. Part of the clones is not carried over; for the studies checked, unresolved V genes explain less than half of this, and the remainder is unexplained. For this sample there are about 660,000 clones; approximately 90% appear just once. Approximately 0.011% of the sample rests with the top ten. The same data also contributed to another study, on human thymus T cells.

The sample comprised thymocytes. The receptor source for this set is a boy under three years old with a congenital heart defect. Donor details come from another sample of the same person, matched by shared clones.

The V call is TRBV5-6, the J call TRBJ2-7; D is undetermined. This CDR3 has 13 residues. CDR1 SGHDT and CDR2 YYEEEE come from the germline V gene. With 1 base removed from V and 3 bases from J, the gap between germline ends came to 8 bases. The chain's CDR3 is CASSLSLNYEQYF. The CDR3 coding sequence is TGTGCCAGCAGCTTGAGCTTAAACTACGAGCAGTACTTC. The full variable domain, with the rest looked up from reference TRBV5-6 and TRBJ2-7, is DAGVTQSPTHLIKTRGQQVTLRCSPKSGHDTVSWYQQALGQGPQFIFQYYEEEERQRGNFPDRFSGHQFPNYSSELNVNALLLGDSALYLCASSLSLNYEQYFGPGTRLTVT.

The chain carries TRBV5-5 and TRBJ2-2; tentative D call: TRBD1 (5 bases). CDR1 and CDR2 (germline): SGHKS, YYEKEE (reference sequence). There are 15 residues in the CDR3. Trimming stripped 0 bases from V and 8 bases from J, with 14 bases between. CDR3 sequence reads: CASSLDRPDLGELFF. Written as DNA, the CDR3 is TGTGCCAGCAGCTTGGACAGGCCTGATCTGGGGGAGCTGTTTTTT. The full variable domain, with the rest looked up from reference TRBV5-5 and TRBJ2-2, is DAGVTQSPTHLIKTRGQQVTLRCSPISGHKSVSWYQQVLGQGPQFIFQYYEKEERGRGNFPDRFSARQFPNYSSELNVNALLLGDSALYLCASSLDRPDLGELFFGEGSRLTVL.

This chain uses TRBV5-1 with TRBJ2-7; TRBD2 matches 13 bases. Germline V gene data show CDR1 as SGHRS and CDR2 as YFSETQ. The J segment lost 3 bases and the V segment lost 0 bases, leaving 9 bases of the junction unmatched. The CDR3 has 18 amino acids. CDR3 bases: TGCGCCAGCAGCTTGGGGATCACCGGGACTAGCGGGAACTACGAGCAGTACTTC. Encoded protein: CASSLGITGTSGNYEQYF.

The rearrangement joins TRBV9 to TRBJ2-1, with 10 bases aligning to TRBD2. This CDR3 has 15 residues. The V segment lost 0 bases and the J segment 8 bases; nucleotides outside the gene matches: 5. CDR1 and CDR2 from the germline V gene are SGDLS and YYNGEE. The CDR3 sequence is CASSVEVAGGYEQFF. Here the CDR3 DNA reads TGTGCCAGCAGCGTAGAGGTAGCGGGAGGTTATGAGCAGTTCTTC.

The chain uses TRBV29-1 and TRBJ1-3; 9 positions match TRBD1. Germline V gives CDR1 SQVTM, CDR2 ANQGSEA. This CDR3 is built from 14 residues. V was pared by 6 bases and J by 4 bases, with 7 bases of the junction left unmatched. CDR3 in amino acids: CSVATDRGGNTIYF. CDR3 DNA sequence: TGCAGCGTAGCAACGGACAGGGGAGGAAACACCATATATTTT.

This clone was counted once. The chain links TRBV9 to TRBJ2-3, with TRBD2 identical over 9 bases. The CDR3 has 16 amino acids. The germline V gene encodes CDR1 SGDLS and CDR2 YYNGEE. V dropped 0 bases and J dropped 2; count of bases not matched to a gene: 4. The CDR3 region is CASSVVASGDTDTQYF. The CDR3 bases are TGTGCCAGCAGCGTAGTGGCTAGCGGGGACACAGATACGCAGTATTTT.

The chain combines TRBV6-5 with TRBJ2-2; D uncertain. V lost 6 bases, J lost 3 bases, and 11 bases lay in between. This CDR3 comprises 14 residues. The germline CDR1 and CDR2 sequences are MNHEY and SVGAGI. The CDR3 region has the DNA TGTGCCAGCAGAACCCCTACCTACACCGGGGAGCTGTTTTTT. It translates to CASRTPTYTGELFF.

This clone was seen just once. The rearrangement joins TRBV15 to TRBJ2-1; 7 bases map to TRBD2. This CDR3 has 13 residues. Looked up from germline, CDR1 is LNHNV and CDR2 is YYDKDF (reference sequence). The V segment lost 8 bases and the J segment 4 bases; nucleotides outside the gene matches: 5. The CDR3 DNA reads TGTGCCACCCGGGACTACCCTTACAATGAGCAGTTCTTC. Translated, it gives CATRDYPYNEQFF.

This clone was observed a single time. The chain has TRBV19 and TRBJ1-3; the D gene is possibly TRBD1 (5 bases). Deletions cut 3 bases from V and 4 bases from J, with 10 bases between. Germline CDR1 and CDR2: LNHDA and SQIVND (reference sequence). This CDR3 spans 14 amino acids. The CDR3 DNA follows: TGTGCCAGTAGTATGGGGCAGGACGGAAACACCATATATTTT. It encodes CASSMGQDGNTIYF. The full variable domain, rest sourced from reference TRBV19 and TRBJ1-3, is DGGITQSPKYLFRKEGQNVTLSCEQNLNHDAMYWYRQDPGQGLRLIYYSQIVNDFQKGDIAEGYSVSREKKESFPLTVTSAQKNPTAFYLCASSMGQDGNTIYFGEGSWLTVV.

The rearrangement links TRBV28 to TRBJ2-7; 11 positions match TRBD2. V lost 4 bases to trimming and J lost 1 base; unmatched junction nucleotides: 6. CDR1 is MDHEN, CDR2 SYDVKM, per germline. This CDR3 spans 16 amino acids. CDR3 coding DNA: TGTGCCAGCAGTTCCCCCCGACTAGCGGGGTCCTACGAGCAGTACTTC. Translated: CASSSPRLAGSYEQYF. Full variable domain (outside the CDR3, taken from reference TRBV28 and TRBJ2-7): DVKVTQSSRYLVKRTGEKVFLECVQDMDHENMFWYRQDPGLGLRLIYFSYDVKMKEKGDIPEGYSVSREKKERFSLILESASTNQTSMYLCASSSPRLAGSYEQYFGPGTRLTVT.

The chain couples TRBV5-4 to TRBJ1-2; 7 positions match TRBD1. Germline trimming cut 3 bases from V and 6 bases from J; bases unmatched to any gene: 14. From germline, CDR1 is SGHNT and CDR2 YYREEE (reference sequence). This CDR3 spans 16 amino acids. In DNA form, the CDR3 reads TGTGCCAGCAGCTCCTATCAGACGACAGGGAAGAATGGCTACACCTTC. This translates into CASSSYQTTGKNGYTF.

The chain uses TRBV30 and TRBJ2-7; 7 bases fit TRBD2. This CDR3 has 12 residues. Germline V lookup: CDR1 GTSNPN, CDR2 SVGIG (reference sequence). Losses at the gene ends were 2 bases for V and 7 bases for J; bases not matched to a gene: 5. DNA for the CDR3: TGTGCCTGGAGTACAAGCGGGACGGAGCAGTACTTC. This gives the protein CAWSTSGTEQYF.

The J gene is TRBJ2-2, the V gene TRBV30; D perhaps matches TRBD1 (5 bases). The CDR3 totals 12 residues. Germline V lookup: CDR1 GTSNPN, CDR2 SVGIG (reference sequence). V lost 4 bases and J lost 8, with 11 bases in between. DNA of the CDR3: TGTGCCTGGATATCAGGGCCGGGGGAGCTGTTTTTT. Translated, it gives CAWISGPGELFF.

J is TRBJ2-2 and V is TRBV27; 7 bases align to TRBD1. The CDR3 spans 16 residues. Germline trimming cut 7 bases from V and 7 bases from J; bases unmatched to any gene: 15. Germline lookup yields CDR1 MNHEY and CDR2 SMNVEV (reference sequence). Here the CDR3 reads CASTYREQGRGGELFF. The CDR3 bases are TGTGCCAGCACCTACCGGGAACAGGGGAGAGGCGGGGAGCTGTTTTTT.

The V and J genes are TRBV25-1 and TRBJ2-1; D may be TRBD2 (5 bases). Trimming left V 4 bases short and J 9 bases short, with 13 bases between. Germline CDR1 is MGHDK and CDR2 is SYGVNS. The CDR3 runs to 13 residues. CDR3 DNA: TGTGCCAGCAGTGCGAGGGAATATGGTGAGCAGTTCTTC. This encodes CASSAREYGEQFF.

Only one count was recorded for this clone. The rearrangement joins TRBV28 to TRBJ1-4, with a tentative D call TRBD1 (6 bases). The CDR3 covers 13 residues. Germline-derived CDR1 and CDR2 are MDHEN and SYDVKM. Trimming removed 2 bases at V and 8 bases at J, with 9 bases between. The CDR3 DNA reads TGTGCCAGCAGTTTAAACAGGGCCGAAAAACTGTTTTTT. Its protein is CASSLNRAEKLFF.

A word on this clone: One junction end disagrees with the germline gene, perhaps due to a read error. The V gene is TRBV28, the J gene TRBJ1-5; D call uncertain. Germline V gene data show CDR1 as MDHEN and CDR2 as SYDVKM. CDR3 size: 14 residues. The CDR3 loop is CAGSPRQEDQPQHF. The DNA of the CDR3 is TGTGCCGGCAGTCCCCGGCAGGAGGATCAGCCCCAGCATTTT.

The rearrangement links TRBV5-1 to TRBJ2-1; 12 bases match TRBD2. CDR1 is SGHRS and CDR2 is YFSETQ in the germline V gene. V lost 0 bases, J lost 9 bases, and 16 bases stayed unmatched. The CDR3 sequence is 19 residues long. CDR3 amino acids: CASSLVGLAGGPFRGEQFF. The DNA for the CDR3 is TGCGCCAGCAGCTTGGTAGGTCTAGCGGGAGGGCCGTTCCGCGGTGAGCAGTTCTTC.

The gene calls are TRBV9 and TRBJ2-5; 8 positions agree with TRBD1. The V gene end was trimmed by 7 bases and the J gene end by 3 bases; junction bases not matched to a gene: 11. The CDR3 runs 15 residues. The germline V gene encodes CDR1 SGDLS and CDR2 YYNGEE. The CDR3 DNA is TGTGCCAGCGCGCCTGGACAGGGACCTGAAGAGACCCAGTACTTC. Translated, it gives CASAPGQGPEETQYF.

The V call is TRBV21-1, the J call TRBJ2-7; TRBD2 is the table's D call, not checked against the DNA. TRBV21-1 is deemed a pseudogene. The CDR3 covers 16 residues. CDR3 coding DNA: TGTGCCAGCAGCCCTAAGCGGAGGATGAGCTCCTACGAGCAGTACTTC. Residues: CASSPKRRMSSYEQYF.

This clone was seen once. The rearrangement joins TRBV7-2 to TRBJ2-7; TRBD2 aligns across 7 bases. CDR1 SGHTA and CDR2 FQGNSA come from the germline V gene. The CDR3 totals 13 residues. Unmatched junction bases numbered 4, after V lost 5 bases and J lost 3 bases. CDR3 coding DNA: TGTGCCAGCAGCCCACGGACTAGCTACGAGCAGTACTTC. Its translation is CASSPRTSYEQYF.

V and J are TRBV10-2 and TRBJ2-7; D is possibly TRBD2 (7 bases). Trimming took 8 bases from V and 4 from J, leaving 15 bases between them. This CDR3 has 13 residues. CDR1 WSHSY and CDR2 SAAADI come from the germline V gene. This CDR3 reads CASGQLGGYEQYF. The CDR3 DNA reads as TGCGCCAGCGGACAGCTCGGGGGGTACGAGCAGTACTTC.

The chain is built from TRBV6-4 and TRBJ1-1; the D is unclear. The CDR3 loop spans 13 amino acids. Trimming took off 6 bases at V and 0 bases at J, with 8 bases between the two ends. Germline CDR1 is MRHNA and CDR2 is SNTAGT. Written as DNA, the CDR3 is TGTGCCAGCAGCATGTTCATGAACACTGAAGCTTTCTTT. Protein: CASSMFMNTEAFF.

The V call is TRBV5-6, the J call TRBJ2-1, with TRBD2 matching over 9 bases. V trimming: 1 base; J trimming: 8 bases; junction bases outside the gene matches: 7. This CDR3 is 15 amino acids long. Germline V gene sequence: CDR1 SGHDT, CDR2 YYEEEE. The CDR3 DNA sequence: TGTGCCAGCAGCTTGTTGGCTAGCGGGATTCATGAGCAGTTCTTC. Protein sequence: CASSLLASGIHEQFF.

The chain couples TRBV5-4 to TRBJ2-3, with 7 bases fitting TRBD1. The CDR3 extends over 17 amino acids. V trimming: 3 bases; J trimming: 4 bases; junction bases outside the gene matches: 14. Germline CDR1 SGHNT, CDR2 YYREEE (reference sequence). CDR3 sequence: CASSSHRGQSSPDTQYF. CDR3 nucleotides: TGTGCCAGCAGCTCCCACCGGGGACAGTCCTCCCCAGATACGCAGTATTTT.